These 9 T cell receptor beta chains originate from one sample sequenced in a study of regulatory T cells in long-lasting Graves disease (dated by TCRdb to the early 2020s). This sample's time point label indicates: newly diagnosed GD, antithyroid drugs for less than 3 months. RNA was extracted from PBMCs in TRIzol for both TCR sequencing and RNA sequencing. Libraries were constructed by multiplex PCR. The reads were generated on an Illumina HiSeq 4000. To build TCR beta libraries, CDR3 regions were amplified by Arm-PCR using iRepertoire HTBI primers. The public reads were quality trimmed at Q25 with fastp and then assembled into clones with MiXCR by TCRdb, keeping productive beta chains. Under each unique CDR3 protein, matching rows form one entry showing the most common genes and DNA. This sample holds about 540,000 distinct CDR3 sequences; less than 15% were observed only once. About 10% of the sample lies in the top ten.

This sample also belongs to another study, concerning T cells in Graves' hyperthyroidism and ophthalmopathy.

The sample consisted of peripheral blood mononuclear cells (PBMCs), taken at new diagnosis, from a patient treated with antithyroid drugs. Receptor source: a man between 25 and 39 years old with Graves disease. Donor details come from another sample of the same person, matched by shared clones.

This clonotype was observed a handful of times. This rearrangement joins TRBV28 to TRBJ2-7, with 9 bases lining up with TRBD2. The J segment lost 6 bases and the V segment lost 6 bases, leaving 6 bases of the junction unmatched. The CDR3 length is 13 residues. CDR1 and CDR2 (germline): MDHEN, SYDVKM. CDR3 sequence (DNA): TGTGCCAGCAGCGGGCGGGAGGGCCTCGAGCAGTACTTC. As protein: CASSGREGLEQYF.

Concerning this clonotype: A much larger clone differs by one base, so this may be a read error. This CDR3 fails to terminate in the conserved phenylalanine or tryptophan, so it likely reflects a read error. This rearrangement joins TRBV10-3 to TRBJ2-5, with 7 bases aligning to TRBD1. Germline assignment: CDR1 ENHRY and CDR2 SYGVKD. The CDR3 is 14 residues long. V gave up 7 bases and J gave up 0 bases; unmatched junction bases: 5. Written as DNA, the CDR3 is TGTGCCATCAAGACACAGGGGAACCAAGAGACCCAGTACCTC. It is translated as CAIKTQGNQETQYL.

This clonotype appeared many times. The chain combines TRBV9 with TRBJ1-4; 9 nucleotides align to TRBD1. The V gene's germline CDR1 is SGDLS and CDR2 YYNGEE. After removal of 4 bases from V and 8 bases from J, the junction contained 6 bases not matched to a gene. This CDR3 is built from 14 residues. CDR3 protein: CASSPRTGEEKLFF. DNA of the CDR3: TGTGCCAGCAGCCCTCGGACAGGGGAAGAAAAACTGTTTTTT.

This clonotype has at least ten counts. The CDR3 DNA reads TGTGCCAGCAGTCCCTCCGGAATAGCCAAAAACATTCAGTACTTC. This translates into CASSPSGIAKNIQYF. The chain has TRBV27 and TRBJ2-4, with D uncertain. The CDR3 length is 15 residues. V was shortened by 5 bases and J by 0 bases, with 11 bases between the two germline ends. Germline CDR1 and CDR2: MNHEY and SMNVEV (reference sequence).

This clonotype came up many times. The chain is built from TRBV29-1 and TRBJ2-3; 9 nucleotides agree with TRBD2. The CDR3 is 16 amino acids. V shed 7 bases, J shed 0 bases, and the junction held 11 bases outside the gene matches. The V gene's germline CDR1 is SQVTM and CDR2 ANQGSEA. The CDR3 protein is CSGRTREGTSTDTQYF. CDR3 DNA sequence: TGCAGCGGGCGAACGCGGGAGGGGACTAGCACAGATACGCAGTATTTT.

This chain connects TRBV18 to TRBJ1-1, with 10 bases that match TRBD1. The CDR3 runs 14 residues. J lost 5 bases, V lost 2 bases, and 2 bases had no gene match. Germline CDR1 KGHSH, CDR2 LQKENI. CDR3 coding DNA: TGTGCCAGCTCACCAGGACAGGGGGAGACTGAAGCTTTCTTT. It is translated as CASSPGQGETEAFF.

Many counts were recorded for this clonotype. This chain links TRBV6-5 with TRBJ1-3; D may be TRBD1 (5 bases). Germline values: CDR1 MNHEY, CDR2 SVGAGI. V dropped 4 bases and J dropped 1 base, with 8 bases sitting between them. The CDR3 extends over 14 amino acids. CDR3: CASSSGRSGNTIYF. The CDR3 region has the DNA TGTGCCAGCAGTTCAGGGAGATCTGGAAACACCATATATTTT.

The chain combines TRBV7-2 with TRBJ2-5, with a weak D call TRBD2 (6 bases). Germline V gene sequence: CDR1 SGHTA, CDR2 FQGNSA. Trimming pared 4 bases from V and 0 bases from J, leaving 18 bases between. The CDR3 has 17 residues. The CDR3 nucleotides read TGTGCCAGCAGCTCGACCGGCTTCGGCGGGAACCAAGAGACCCAGTACTTC. Its protein product is CASSSTGFGGNQETQYF.

In this sample, this clonotype turned up many times. The genes are TRBV6-1 and TRBJ2-1, with 9 bases that match TRBD1. The CDR3 contains 13 residues. Germline V CDR1 and CDR2: MNHNS, SASEGT. Trimming cost V 6 bases and J 7 bases; bases outside gene matches: 4. The CDR3 DNA reads TGTGCCAGCAGGTTGACAGGGGGGAATGAGCAGTTCTTC. Translating it yields CASRLTGGNEQFF.